The 10 T cell receptor beta chains reported below all come from one sample, sequenced in a study of blood T cell repertoires in COVID-19. Measured with immunoSEQ multiplex PCR; TCRdb has only the in-frame clones, and not every one. The sample gives 150,000 to 200,000 clones, approximately 87% of which show up once; over 3.5% is in the top ten. Sequenced: peripheral blood. These receptors were collected from a man aged 18 to 35 with active or convalescent COVID-19.

This clone has only one observation. The chain couples TRBV18 to TRBJ1-2; no firm D call. This CDR3 has 14 amino acids. Per the germline V gene, CDR1 is KGHSH and CDR2 is LQKENI. The V and J ends lost 2 bases and 2 bases respectively, with 9 bases between them. The CDR3 DNA reads TGTGCCAGCTCACCAGAGGGATTCAACTATGGCTACACCTTC. The encoded protein is CASSPEGFNYGYTF.

The rearrangement uses TRBV19 and TRBJ2-1, with 8 bases that match TRBD1. With 4 bases clipped from V and 3 bases from J, the junction kept 5 bases outside the gene matches. This CDR3 is 15 amino acids long. Germline-derived CDR1 and CDR2 are LNHDA and SQIVND (reference sequence). For the CDR3, the DNA is TGTGCCAGTAGTACGGGACAGGTACTCTACAATGAGCAGTTCTTC. This codes for CASSTGQVLYNEQFF.

This chain connects TRBV2 to TRBJ1-3; TRBD1 aligns across 7 bases. V was pared by 4 bases and J by 2 bases, with 2 bases of the junction left unmatched. Germline V gene lookup returns CDR1 SNHLY and CDR2 FYNNEI. This CDR3 is 14 amino acids long. The CDR3: CASSGQGAGNTIYF. The CDR3 DNA sequence: TGTGCCAGCAGTGGACAGGGAGCTGGAAACACCATATATTTT.

The chain recombines TRBV9 with TRBJ2-3, with D tentatively TRBD1 (6 bases). Per germline, CDR1 SGDLS and CDR2 YYNGEE. The CDR3 consists of 15 residues. Between the trimmed V and J ends, which lost 0 bases and 0 bases, there was a span of 8 bases. The CDR3 DNA is TGTGCCAGCAGCGTAGATGGGACAAGCACAGATACGCAGTATTTT. This encodes CASSVDGTSTDTQYF.

About this clone itself: Germline and junction disagree at one end, which may indicate a read error. This chain links TRBV11-2 with TRBJ2-7, with a weak D call TRBD2 (5 bases). CDR3 size: 12 residues. CDR1 and CDR2 from the germline V gene are SGHAT and FQNNGV. CDR3 residues: CASRGGGYGQYF. The DNA of the CDR3 is TGTGCCAGCAGGGGCGGCGGGTACGGGCAGTACTTC. Supplemented by reference TRBV11-2 and TRBJ2-7, the full variable domain reads EAGVAQSPRYKIIEKRQSVAFWCNPISGHATLYWYQQILGQGPKLLIQFQNNGVVDDSQLPKDRFSAERLKGVDSTLKIQPAKLEDSAVYLCASRGGGYGQYFGPGTRLTVT.

The chain carries TRBV2 and TRBJ1-1; D ambiguous. V lost 6 bases, J lost 4 bases, and 12 bases lay in between. Germline CDR1 and CDR2: SNHLY and FYNNEI. There are 13 residues in the CDR3. The CDR3 DNA sequence: TGTGCCAGCAGCTCGGACGGGGTCACTGAAGCTTTCTTT. This sequence encodes CASSSDGVTEAFF.

The V and J genes are TRBV11-2 and TRBJ1-4; unclear D gene. CDR1 is SGHAT and CDR2 is FQNNGV in the germline V gene. The CDR3 loop spans 12 amino acids. Trimming cost V 5 bases and J 12 bases, with 13 bases left between them. The CDR3 coding sequence is TGTGCCAGCAGCCGGGAAACGAGGGAACTGTTTTTT. Encoded protein: CASSRETRELFF.

V gene TRBV7-2 combines with J gene TRBJ2-7, with 8 bases that match TRBD2. This CDR3 is built from 15 residues. CDR1 is SGHTA and CDR2 is FQGNSA in the germline V gene. The junction had 6 bases not matched to a gene; V was cut back by 5 bases and J by 0 bases. CDR3 in DNA: TGTGCCAGCAGCCTAACTAGCGGTAGCTCCTACGAGCAGTACTTC. It specifies CASSLTSGSSYEQYF.

The rearrangement uses TRBV11-2 and TRBJ2-3; 7 positions match TRBD1. There are 14 residues in the CDR3. Trimming removed 4 bases from V and 2 bases from J; junction bases left unmatched: 3. Germline CDR1 SGHAT, CDR2 FQNNGV. CDR3 sequence reads: CASSWTGTTDTQYF. In DNA form, the CDR3 reads TGTGCCAGCAGCTGGACAGGCACCACAGATACGCAGTATTTT.

With respect to this clone: Other nucleotide sequences in the sample specify the same CDR3. V gene TRBV18 combines with J gene TRBJ1-1; D might be TRBD1 (5 bases). CDR3 length: 14 amino acids. CDR1 and CDR2 (germline): KGHSH, LQKENI. Trimming cost V 2 bases and J 2 bases, with 9 bases left between them. CDR3 sequence (DNA): TGTGCCAGCTCACCAGGGGCCCCAAACACTGAAGCTTTCTTT. As protein: CASSPGAPNTEAFF.